The clone carrying this TCR beta chain was counted many times. What it binds is unknown. Stable hyperthyroidism: no ophthalmopathy progression over 18 months of follow-up. Each diagnosis was grounded in clinical symptoms, serum thyroxine and TRAb, thyroid ultrasound, and orbital computed tomography. Researchers amplified the TCR beta CDR3 regions from RNA transcripts. The primer set for the first-round RT-PCR of the TCR CDR3 was HTBI. TCRdb re-analysed the multiplex PCR reads in MiXCR, keeping a single row per CDR3 protein. The table records about 690,000 distinct CDR3 sequences, 15% to 20% of them present only once. This record belongs to a study of T cells in Graves' hyperthyroidism and ophthalmopathy. Whole-study context: Once the initial diagnosis was made, peripheral blood was obtained before any treatment. Overall study results and limits: Ophthalmopathy was predicted by the model a median of approximately 6 months ahead of onset.

V lost 0 bases and J lost 0, with 6 bases in between. The CDR3 contains 15 residues. From germline, CDR1 is SGHAT and CDR2 FQNNGV. The source of this sequence is a man between 45 and 60 years old with Graves' hyperthyroidism. Sequencing was done on a sample of blood. The genes are TRBV11-2 and TRBJ1-3; no firm D call. CDR3: CASSLEHLSGNTIYF. CDR3 nucleotides: TGTGCCAGCAGCTTAGAACACCTCTCTGGAAACACCATATATTTT.